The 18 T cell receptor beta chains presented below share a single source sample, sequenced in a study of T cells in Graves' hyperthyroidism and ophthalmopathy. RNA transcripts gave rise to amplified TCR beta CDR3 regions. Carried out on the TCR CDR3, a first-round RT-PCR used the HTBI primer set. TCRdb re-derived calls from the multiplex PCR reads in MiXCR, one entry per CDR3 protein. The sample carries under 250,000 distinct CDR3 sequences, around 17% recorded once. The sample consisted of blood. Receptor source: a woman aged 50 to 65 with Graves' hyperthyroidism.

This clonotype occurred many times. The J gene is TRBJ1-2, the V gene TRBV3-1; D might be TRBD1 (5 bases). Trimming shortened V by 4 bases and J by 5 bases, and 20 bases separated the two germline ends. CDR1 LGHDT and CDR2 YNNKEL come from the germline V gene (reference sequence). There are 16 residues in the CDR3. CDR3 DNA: TGTGCCAGCAGCCCCAGCCGTCCAGGGCTTGAGTATGGCTACACCTTC. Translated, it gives CASSPSRPGLEYGYTF.

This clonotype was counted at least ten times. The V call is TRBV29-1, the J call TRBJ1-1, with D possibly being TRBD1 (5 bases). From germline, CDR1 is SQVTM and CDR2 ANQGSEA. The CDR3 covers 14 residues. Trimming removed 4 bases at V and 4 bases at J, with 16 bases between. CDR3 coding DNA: TGCAGCGTTGGAACGGCAGGGAAAAGCACTGAAGCTTTCTTT. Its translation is CSVGTAGKSTEAFF. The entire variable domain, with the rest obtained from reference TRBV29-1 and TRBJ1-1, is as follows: SAVISQKPSRDICQRGTSLTIQCQVDSQVTMMFWYRQQPGQSLTLIATANQGSEATYESGFVIDKFPISRPNLTFSTLTVSNMSPEDSSIYLCSVGTAGKSTEAFFGQGTRLTVV.

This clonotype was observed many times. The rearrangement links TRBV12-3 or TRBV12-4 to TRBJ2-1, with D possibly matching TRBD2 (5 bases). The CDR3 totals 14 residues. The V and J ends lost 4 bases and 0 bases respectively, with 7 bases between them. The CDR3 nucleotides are TGTGCCAGCAGTTCCGGGAACTCCTACAATGAGCAGTTCTTC. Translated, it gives CASSSGNSYNEQFF.

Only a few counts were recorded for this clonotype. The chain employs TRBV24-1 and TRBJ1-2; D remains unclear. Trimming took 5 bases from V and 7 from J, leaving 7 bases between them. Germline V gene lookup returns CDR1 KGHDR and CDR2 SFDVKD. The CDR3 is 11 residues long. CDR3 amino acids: CATSGYFGYTF. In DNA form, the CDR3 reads TGTGCCACCAGTGGTTACTTTGGCTACACCTTC.

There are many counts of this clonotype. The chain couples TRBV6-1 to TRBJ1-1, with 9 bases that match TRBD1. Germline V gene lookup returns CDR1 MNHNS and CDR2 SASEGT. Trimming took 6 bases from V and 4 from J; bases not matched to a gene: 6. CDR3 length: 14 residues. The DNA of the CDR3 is TGTGCCAGCAGGCCGGACAGGGGAGGCACTGAAGCTTTCTTT. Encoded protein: CASRPDRGGTEAFF.

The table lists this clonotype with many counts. CDR3 region: CASIQSFGTGAMTTYEQYF. CDR3 nucleotide sequence: TGTGCCAGCATTCAATCCTTTGGGACAGGGGCCATGACTACCTACGAGCAGTACTTC. The rearrangement uses TRBV28 and TRBJ2-7; 10 nucleotides align to TRBD1. V shed 7 bases and J 2 bases; nucleotides not matched to a gene: 20. Germline V gene lookup returns CDR1 MDHEN and CDR2 SYDVKM. The CDR3 totals 19 residues.

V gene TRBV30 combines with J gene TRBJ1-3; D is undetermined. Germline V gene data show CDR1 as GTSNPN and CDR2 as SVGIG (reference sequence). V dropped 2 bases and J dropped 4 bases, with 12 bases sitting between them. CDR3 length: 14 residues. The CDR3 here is CAWSTTGPGNTIYF. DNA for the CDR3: TGTGCCTGGAGTACTACCGGACCAGGAAACACCATATATTTT.

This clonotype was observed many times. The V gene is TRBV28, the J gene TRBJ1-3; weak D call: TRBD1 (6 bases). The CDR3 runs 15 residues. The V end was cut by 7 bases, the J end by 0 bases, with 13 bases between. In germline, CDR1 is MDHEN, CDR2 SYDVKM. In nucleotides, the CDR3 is TGTGCCAGCACCTTGGGGGGCCTCTCTGGAAACACCATATATTTT. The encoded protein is CASTLGGLSGNTIYF.

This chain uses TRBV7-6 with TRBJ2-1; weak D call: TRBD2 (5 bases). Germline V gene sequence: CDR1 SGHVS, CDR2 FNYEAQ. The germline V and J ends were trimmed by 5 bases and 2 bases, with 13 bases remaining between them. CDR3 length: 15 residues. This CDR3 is CASSLGLGTYNEQFF. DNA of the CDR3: TGTGCCAGCAGCCTAGGACTGGGAACCTACAATGAGCAGTTCTTC.

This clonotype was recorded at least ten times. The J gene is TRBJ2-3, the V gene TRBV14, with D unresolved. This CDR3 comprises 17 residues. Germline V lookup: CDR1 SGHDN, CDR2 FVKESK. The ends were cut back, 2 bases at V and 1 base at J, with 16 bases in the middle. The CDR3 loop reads CASSQLTPVFGTDTQYF. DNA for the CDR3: TGTGCCAGCAGCCAACTAACTCCGGTTTTCGGCACAGATACGCAGTATTTT. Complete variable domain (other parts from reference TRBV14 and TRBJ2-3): EAGVTQFPSHSVIEKGQTVTLRCDPISGHDNLYWYRRVMGKEIKFLLHFVKESKQDESGMPNNRFLAERTGGTYSTLKVQPAELEDSGVYFCASSQLTPVFGTDTQYFGPGTRLTVL.

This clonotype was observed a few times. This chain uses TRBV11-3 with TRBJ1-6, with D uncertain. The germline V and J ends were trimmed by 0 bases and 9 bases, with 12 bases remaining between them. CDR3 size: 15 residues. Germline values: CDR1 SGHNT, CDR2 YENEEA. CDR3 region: CASSLDLGVSSPLHF. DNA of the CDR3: TGTGCCAGCAGCTTAGATCTCGGGGTTAGTTCACCCCTCCACTTT.

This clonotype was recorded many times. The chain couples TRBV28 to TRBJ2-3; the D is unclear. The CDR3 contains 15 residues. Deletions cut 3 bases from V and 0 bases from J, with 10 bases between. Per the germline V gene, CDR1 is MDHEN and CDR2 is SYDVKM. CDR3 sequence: CASSFVGASTDTQYF. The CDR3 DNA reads TGTGCCAGCAGTTTTGTTGGCGCCAGCACAGATACGCAGTATTTT.

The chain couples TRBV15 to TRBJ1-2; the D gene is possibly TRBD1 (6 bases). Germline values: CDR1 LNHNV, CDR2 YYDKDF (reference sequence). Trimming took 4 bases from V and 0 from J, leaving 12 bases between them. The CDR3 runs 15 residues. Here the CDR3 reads CATSKEGGPNYGYTF. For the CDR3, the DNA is TGTGCCACCAGCAAGGAAGGGGGACCTAACTATGGCTACACCTTC.

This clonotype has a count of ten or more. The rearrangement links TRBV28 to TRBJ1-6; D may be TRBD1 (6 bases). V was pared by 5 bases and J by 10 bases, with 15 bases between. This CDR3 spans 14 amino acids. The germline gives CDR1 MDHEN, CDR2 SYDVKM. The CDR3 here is CASSQPGERSPLHF. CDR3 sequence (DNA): TGTGCCAGCAGTCAGCCAGGGGAAAGGTCACCCCTCCACTTT.

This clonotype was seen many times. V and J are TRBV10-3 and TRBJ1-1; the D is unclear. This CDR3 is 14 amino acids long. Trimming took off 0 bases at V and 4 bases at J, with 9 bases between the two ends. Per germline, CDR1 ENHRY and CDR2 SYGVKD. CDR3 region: CAISESAEVTEAFF. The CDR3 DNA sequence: TGTGCCATCAGTGAGTCTGCAGAAGTCACTGAAGCTTTCTTT.

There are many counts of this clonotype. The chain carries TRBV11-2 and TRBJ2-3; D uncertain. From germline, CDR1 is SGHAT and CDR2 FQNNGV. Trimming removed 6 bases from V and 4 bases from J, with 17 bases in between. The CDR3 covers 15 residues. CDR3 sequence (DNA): TGTGCCAGCAGACACCCCCTGCAGGTCCCAGATACGCAGTATTTT. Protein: CASRHPLQVPDTQYF.

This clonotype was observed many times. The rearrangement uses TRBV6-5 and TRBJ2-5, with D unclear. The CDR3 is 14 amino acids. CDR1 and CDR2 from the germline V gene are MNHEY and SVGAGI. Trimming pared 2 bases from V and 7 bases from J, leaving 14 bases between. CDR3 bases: TGTGCCAGCAGTTACGGGTCTCCCTCGGGGACCCAGTACTTC. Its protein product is CASSYGSPSGTQYF.

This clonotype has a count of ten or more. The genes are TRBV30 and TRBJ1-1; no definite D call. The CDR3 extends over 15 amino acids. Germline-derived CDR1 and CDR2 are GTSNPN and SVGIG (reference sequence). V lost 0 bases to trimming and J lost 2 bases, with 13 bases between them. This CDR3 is CAWSVGGWGNTEAFF. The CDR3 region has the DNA TGTGCCTGGAGTGTGGGCGGGTGGGGTAACACTGAAGCTTTCTTT.